These T cell receptor beta chains were read from a single sample in a study of metastatic and nonmetastatic thyroid tumors. TCRdb re-called clones from the PCR reads using MiXCR. The sample includes roughly 20,000 clones, 11% seen only once; the top ten take less than 8%. Sequenced sample: blood. Every receptor here comes from a female donor with papillary thyroid cancer or a benign thyroid nodule (not recorded which). Some clones in this sample may be carry-over from other donors' samples. CDR3s include the opening cysteine and the closing phenylalanine or tryptophan. Fields, in order: V gene, J gene, clone size, D gene, CDR3 DNA, CDR3 protein. D genes are given only for firm matches. Not every row has a clone size; where given, it reads once, few, many or a size class.

v_call: TRBV27
j_call: TRBJ2-1
clone_size: medium-sized
d_call: TRBD2
cdr3_nt: TGTGCCAGCAGTTCACGTCTAGCGGGAGGCACGCATGAGCAGTTCTTC
cdr3_aa: CASSSRLAGGTHEQFF

v_call: TRBV9
j_call: TRBJ2-7
clone_size: many
d_call: TRBD2
cdr3_nt: TGTGCCAGCAGCAGCCGGACTAGTCCCGAGCAGTACTTC
cdr3_aa: CASSSRTSPEQYF

v_call: TRBV6-1
j_call: TRBJ2-1
clone_size: medium-sized
d_call: TRBD2
cdr3_nt: TGTGCCAGCCGGGGGGGGCCCCCGGAGGAGTTCTTC
cdr3_aa: CASRGGPPEEFF

v_call: TRBV29-1
j_call: TRBJ1-4
clone_size: NA
d_call: NA
cdr3_nt: TGCAGTGTTACCACAGCAACTAATGAAAAACTGTTTTTT
cdr3_aa: CSVTTATNEKLFF

v_call: TRBV29-1
j_call: TRBJ2-7
clone_size: many
d_call: NA
cdr3_nt: TGCAGCGTTGACGGCGGCGGGGGCCCCTACGAGCAGTACTTC
cdr3_aa: CSVDGGGGPYEQYF

v_call: TRBV6-4
j_call: TRBJ2-3
clone_size: medium-sized
d_call: NA
cdr3_nt: TGTGCCAGCAGTGACAGGATCACAGATACGCAGTATTTT
cdr3_aa: CASSDRITDTQYF

v_call: TRBV20-1
j_call: TRBJ2-1
clone_size: many
d_call: NA
cdr3_nt: TGCAGTGCTAGAGATCGAGGGACCGTCAATGAGCAGTTCTTC
cdr3_aa: CSARDRGTVNEQFF

v_call: TRBV20-1
j_call: TRBJ2-1
clone_size: many
d_call: TRBD2
cdr3_nt: TGCAGTGCTAGACGACTAGCGGGGAATGAGCAGTTCTTC
cdr3_aa: CSARRLAGNEQFF

v_call: TRBV14
j_call: TRBJ1-1
clone_size: many
d_call: NA
cdr3_nt: TGTGCCAGCAGCCACGACATTGTCAGCACTGAAGCTTTCTTT
cdr3_aa: CASSHDIVSTEAFF

v_call: TRBV20-1
j_call: TRBJ2-7
clone_size: many
d_call: TRBD1
cdr3_nt: TGCAGTGCTAGGAGGACAGGGGAGGCCTACGAGCAGTACTTC
cdr3_aa: CSARRTGEAYEQYF

v_call: TRBV6-2/TRBV6-3
j_call: TRBJ2-6
clone_size: NA
d_call: NA
cdr3_nt: TGTGCCAGCAGAGAGAGAGGTGCCCCTGGGGCCAACGTCCTGGCTTTC
cdr3_aa: CASRERGAPGANVLAF

v_call: TRBV6-4
j_call: TRBJ2-2
clone_size: medium-sized
d_call: NA
cdr3_nt: TGTGCCAGCAGTGAGGACAACACCGGGGAGCTGTTTTTT
cdr3_aa: CASSEDNTGELFF

v_call: TRBV12-3/TRBV12-4
j_call: TRBJ2-3
clone_size: NA
d_call: NA
cdr3_nt: TGTGCCAGCAGTTTAGGTTTAACAGGAGATACGCAGTATTTT
cdr3_aa: CASSLGLTGDTQYF

v_call: TRBV20-1
j_call: TRBJ2-5
clone_size: NA
d_call: NA
cdr3_nt: TGCAGTGCTAGAGATTTGGGGGAGGTGGAGACCCAGTACTTC
cdr3_aa: CSARDLGEVETQYF

v_call: TRBV5-1
j_call: TRBJ2-3
clone_size: many
d_call: NA
cdr3_nt: TGCGCCAGCAGGAGCACAGATACGCAGTATTTT
cdr3_aa: CASRSTDTQYF

v_call: TRBV6-1
j_call: TRBJ1-4
clone_size: many
d_call: NA
cdr3_nt: TGTGCCAGCAGCACCGGGGCCCTAATGAAAAAACTGTTTTTT
cdr3_aa: CASSTGALMKKLFF

v_call: TRBV6-2/TRBV6-3
j_call: TRBJ1-5
clone_size: many
d_call: NA
cdr3_nt: TGTGCCAGCAGAAAGGACACGACGGACAATCAGCCCCAGCATTTT
cdr3_aa: CASRKDTTDNQPQHF

v_call: TRBV19
j_call: TRBJ1-5
clone_size: NA
d_call: NA
cdr3_nt: TGTGCCAGTAGTATTGGCCATCAGCCCCAGCATTTT
cdr3_aa: CASSIGHQPQHF

v_call: TRBV20-1
j_call: TRBJ2-6
clone_size: many
d_call: NA
cdr3_nt: TGCAGTGCGTCCCAGAGCCCTGGGCCTGGGGCCAACGTCCTGACTTTC
cdr3_aa: CSASQSPGPGANVLTF

v_call: TRBV20-1
j_call: TRBJ1-2
clone_size: many
d_call: NA
cdr3_nt: TGCAGTGCTAGAGTAGACAGTGTCTACACCTTC
cdr3_aa: CSARVDSVYTF

v_call: TRBV4-1
j_call: TRBJ1-1
clone_size: few
d_call: NA
cdr3_nt: TGCGCCAGCAGCCAAGATGGGGGGAGGGCGGGGAACACTGAAGCTTTCTTT
cdr3_aa: CASSQDGGRAGNTEAFF

v_call: TRBV6-2/TRBV6-3
j_call: TRBJ2-2
clone_size: medium-sized
d_call: NA
cdr3_nt: TGTGCCAGCAGTCCTCAGGGGAGGGACACCGGGGAGCTGTTTTTT
cdr3_aa: CASSPQGRDTGELFF

v_call: TRBV29-1
j_call: TRBJ2-1
clone_size: many
d_call: NA
cdr3_nt: TGCAGCTTTTTATACGGGACCAATGAGCAGTTCTTC
cdr3_aa: CSFLYGTNEQFF

v_call: TRBV19
j_call: TRBJ2-2
clone_size: many
d_call: TRBD2
cdr3_nt: TGTGCCAGTAGTCCTCCCTCCGGGACTAGCGGGAGGGCCTACACCGGGGAGCTGTTTTTT
cdr3_aa: CASSPPSGTSGRAYTGELFF

v_call: TRBV7-9
j_call: TRBJ2-5
clone_size: many
d_call: TRBD1
cdr3_nt: TGTGCCAGCAGCTCCGGGACAGGGGGCGTATTGAGAGAGACCCAGTACTTC
cdr3_aa: CASSSGTGGVLRETQYF

v_call: TRBV5-6
j_call: TRBJ2-7
clone_size: many
d_call: NA
cdr3_nt: TGTGCCAGCAGCCGGGGGACAGAATCTTACTACGAGCAGTACTTC
cdr3_aa: CASSRGTESYYEQYF

v_call: TRBV6-1
j_call: TRBJ1-2
clone_size: NA
d_call: NA
cdr3_nt: TGTGCCAGCAGTGAAGACCGGGACGGATACACCTTC
cdr3_aa: CASSEDRDGYTF

v_call: TRBV4-3
j_call: TRBJ1-6
clone_size: many
d_call: TRBD1
cdr3_nt: TGCGCCAGCACCCGGGACAGGGGTTCCTATAATTCACCCCTCCACTTT
cdr3_aa: CASTRDRGSYNSPLHF

v_call: TRBV15
j_call: TRBJ2-3
clone_size: many
d_call: TRBD2
cdr3_nt: TGTGCCACCAGCAGATCGGGAGCGGGAGCGGATACGCAGTATTTT
cdr3_aa: CATSRSGAGADTQYF

v_call: TRBV19
j_call: TRBJ2-1
clone_size: few
d_call: NA
cdr3_nt: TGTGCCAGTAGCCAGGGGCAGGAAACTTACAATGAGCAGTTCTTC
cdr3_aa: CASSQGQETYNEQFF

v_call: TRBV18
j_call: TRBJ1-1
clone_size: many
d_call: NA
cdr3_nt: TGTGCCAGCTCCTGGACCGGGAACACTGAAGCTTTCTTT
cdr3_aa: CASSWTGNTEAFF